Here is one T cell receptor (beta chain) with its context. Its target is unknown. The data stem from a study of CD8+ T cells in alopecia areata. Study-wide background: Twice a day, 5 to 10 mg of oral tofacitinib was administered to treated patients.

RNA, once extracted, was reverse transcribed into cDNA for use as the sequencing template. Profiled with immunoSEQ multiplex PCR; TCRdb holds only in-frame clones, not every one. Of about 130,000 clones detected, approximately 58% appear once; the ten largest clones hold roughly 4.5%. The study team obtained lesional scalp punch biopsies and peripheral blood from alopecia areata patients. Study outcomes and limitations: Sequences from scalp samples also cover resident alphabeta T cells of normal skin. Researchers reported that TCR sharing among patients proved less clear than in mice, possibly HLA-linked.

The sequences come from CD4+ T cells sorted from blood, collected at week 0. This sequence originates from a human donor with alopecia areata.

CDR3 bases: TGCACCAGCATGGGGTCGTCCACCGGGGAGCTGTTTTTT. It translates to CTSMGSSTGELFF. The chain joins TRBV1 to TRBJ2-2. TRBV1 counts as a pseudogene. The CDR3 has 13 residues.